Listed below are T cell receptor beta chains from one sample, sequenced in a study of T cells in Graves' hyperthyroidism and ophthalmopathy. TCRdb analysed the multiplex PCR reads with MiXCR anew, one entry per CDR3 protein. The sample lists 650,000 to 750,000 distinct CDR3 sequences, 13% to 15% seen once, with roughly 10% in the top ten. Source material: blood. These receptors all stem from a woman aged 18-29 years with Graves' hyperthyroidism. Both conserved end residues are part of each CDR3. D genes are given only for firm matches. Part of the rows lack a size; the others show once, few, many or a class for expanded clones.

j_call: TRBJ2-5; v_call: TRBV9; clone_size: .; d_call: .; cdr3_aa: CASSPGQIQETQYF; cdr3_nt: TGTGCCAGCAGCCCCGGACAGATTCAAGAGACCCAGTACTTC
j_call: TRBJ2-7; v_call: TRBV4-1; clone_size: few; d_call: TRBD2; cdr3_aa: CASSQGIAGLYEQYF; cdr3_nt: TGCGCCAGCAGCCAAGGGATAGCGGGGCTCTACGAGCAGTACTTC
j_call: TRBJ2-3; v_call: TRBV7-2; clone_size: many; d_call: TRBD2; cdr3_aa: CASSLPGGLAGTQTDTQYF; cdr3_nt: TGTGCCAGCAGCTTACCTGGAGGACTAGCGGGTACCCAGACAGATACGCAGTATTTT
j_call: TRBJ2-2; v_call: TRBV6-2/TRBV6-3; clone_size: few; d_call: TRBD1; cdr3_aa: CASETGANTGELFF; cdr3_nt: TGTGCCAGCGAGACAGGGGCCAACACCGGGGAGCTGTTTTTT
j_call: TRBJ2-7; v_call: TRBV27; clone_size: many; d_call: .; cdr3_aa: CASRPLSGSTYEQYF; cdr3_nt: TGTGCCAGCAGACCACTCTCGGGGTCGACCTACGAGCAGTACTTC
j_call: TRBJ2-7; v_call: TRBV11-2; clone_size: many; d_call: .; cdr3_aa: CASSLAAGYEQYF; cdr3_nt: TGTGCCAGCAGCTTAGCAGCTGGATACGAGCAGTACTTC
j_call: TRBJ1-5; v_call: TRBV24-1; clone_size: many; d_call: .; cdr3_aa: CATSGTYSNQPQHF; cdr3_nt: TGTGCCACCAGTGGGACATATAGCAATCAGCCCCAGCATTTT
j_call: TRBJ2-6; v_call: TRBV27; clone_size: .; d_call: .; cdr3_aa: CASSLRVLLSGANVLTF; cdr3_nt: TGTGCCAGCAGTTTAAGGGTTCTCCTCTCTGGGGCCAACGTCCTGACTTTC
j_call: TRBJ1-1; v_call: TRBV6-1; clone_size: few; d_call: .; cdr3_aa: CASSGGGGGSTEAFF; cdr3_nt: TGTGCCAGCAGTGGAGGGGGGGGCGGGAGCACTGAAGCTTTCTTT
j_call: TRBJ2-1; v_call: TRBV6-2/TRBV6-3; clone_size: few; d_call: TRBD1; cdr3_aa: CASSYSGTVNEQFF; cdr3_nt: TGTGCCAGCAGTTACTCAGGGACAGTCAATGAGCAGTTCTTC
j_call: TRBJ2-7; v_call: TRBV7-6; clone_size: few; d_call: .; cdr3_aa: CASSHLRGSEQYF; cdr3_nt: TGTGCCAGCAGCCATCTCAGGGGATCCGAGCAGTACTTC